This TCR beta chain was identified during a study of T cell responses to AZD1222 COVID-19 vaccine. Points from the study as a whole: After the peak T cell response, and only then, were repertoires sampled.

A remark on this clone: Antigen specificity is unknown.

CDR1 ENHRY and CDR2 SYGVKD come from the germline V gene. The CDR3 runs to 14 residues. Trimming stripped 3 bases from V and 1 base from J, with 7 bases between. The assay was immunoSEQ multiplex PCR, and TCRdb's table has in-frame clones only and misses some. The repertoire holds approximately 150,000 clones, with 85% to 95% as singletons. This specimen consisted of peripheral blood, obtained on day 0 of MenACWY control vaccination. The clonotype comes from an adult in good health. The rearrangement joins TRBV10-3 to TRBJ1-3, with D tentatively TRBD1 (6 bases). The CDR3, as DNA: TGTGCCATCAGTGAAACAGGGTCTGGAAACACCATATATTTT. Protein: CAISETGSGNTIYF.